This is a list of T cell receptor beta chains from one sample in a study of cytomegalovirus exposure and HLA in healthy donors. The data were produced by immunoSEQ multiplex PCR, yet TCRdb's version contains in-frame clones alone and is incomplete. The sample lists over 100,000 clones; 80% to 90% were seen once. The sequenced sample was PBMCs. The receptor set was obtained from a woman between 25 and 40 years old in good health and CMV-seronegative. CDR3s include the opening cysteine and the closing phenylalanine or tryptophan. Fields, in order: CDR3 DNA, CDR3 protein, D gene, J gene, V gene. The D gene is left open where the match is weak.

CDR3 DNA: TGTGCCTGGAGTGTACTCCGGGACAGAAGACACTCTGGGGCCAACGTCCTGACTTTC
CDR3 protein: CAWSVLRDRRHSGANVLTF
D gene: TRBD1
J gene: TRBJ2-6
V gene: TRBV30

CDR3 DNA: TGTGCCAGCAGCCCCCCGGGACAGGGGGCCACCGGGGAGCTGTTTTTT
CDR3 protein: CASSPPGQGATGELFF
D gene: TRBD1
J gene: TRBJ2-2
V gene: TRBV9

CDR3 DNA: TGCGCCAGCAGCGCTGCCTTGCGGGTATCTAACTATGGCTACACCTTC
CDR3 protein: CASSAALRVSNYGYTF
D gene: -
J gene: TRBJ1-2
V gene: TRBV5-1

CDR3 DNA: TGTGCCAGCAGCACCCGACAGGGGGTGGGTGGAAACACCATATATTTT
CDR3 protein: CASSTRQGVGGNTIYF
D gene: TRBD1
J gene: TRBJ1-3
V gene: TRBV7-2

CDR3 DNA: TGTGCCAGCAGTGAAGAGTGGACAAACTCCTACAATGAGCAGTTCTTC
CDR3 protein: CASSEEWTNSYNEQFF
D gene: -
J gene: TRBJ2-1
V gene: TRBV6-1

CDR3 DNA: TGTGCCAGCAGTCAACGACAGCAAAGTAACTATGGCTACCCCTTC
CDR3 protein: CASSQRQQSNYGYPF
D gene: -
J gene: TRBJ1-2
V gene: TRBV6-5

CDR3 DNA: TGCAGTGCTGATGAGGGGGAAGTACTGTTTTTT
CDR3 protein: CSADEGEVLFF
D gene: -
J gene: TRBJ1-4
V gene: TRBV20-1

CDR3 DNA: TGTGCCAGCAGTTACTCTCCCTTCAACACTGAAGCTTTCTTT
CDR3 protein: CASSYSPFNTEAFF
D gene: -
J gene: TRBJ1-1
V gene: TRBV6-5

CDR3 DNA: TGTGCCAGCAGCCGGGGACTAGCGGGGGGCCGAGCATCCTACGAGCAGTACTTC
CDR3 protein: CASSRGLAGGRASYEQYF
D gene: TRBD2
J gene: TRBJ2-7
V gene: TRBV7-8

CDR3 DNA: TGTGCCAGCAGTGAAACTCGCGGGGGGCCGGTCGGGGAGCTGTTTTTT
CDR3 protein: CASSETRGGPVGELFF
D gene: TRBD2
J gene: TRBJ2-2
V gene: TRBV25-1

CDR3 DNA: TGTGCCAGCAACTCCATACGGGGCACAGATACGCAGTATTTT
CDR3 protein: CASNSIRGTDTQYF
D gene: -
J gene: TRBJ2-3
V gene: TRBV11-2